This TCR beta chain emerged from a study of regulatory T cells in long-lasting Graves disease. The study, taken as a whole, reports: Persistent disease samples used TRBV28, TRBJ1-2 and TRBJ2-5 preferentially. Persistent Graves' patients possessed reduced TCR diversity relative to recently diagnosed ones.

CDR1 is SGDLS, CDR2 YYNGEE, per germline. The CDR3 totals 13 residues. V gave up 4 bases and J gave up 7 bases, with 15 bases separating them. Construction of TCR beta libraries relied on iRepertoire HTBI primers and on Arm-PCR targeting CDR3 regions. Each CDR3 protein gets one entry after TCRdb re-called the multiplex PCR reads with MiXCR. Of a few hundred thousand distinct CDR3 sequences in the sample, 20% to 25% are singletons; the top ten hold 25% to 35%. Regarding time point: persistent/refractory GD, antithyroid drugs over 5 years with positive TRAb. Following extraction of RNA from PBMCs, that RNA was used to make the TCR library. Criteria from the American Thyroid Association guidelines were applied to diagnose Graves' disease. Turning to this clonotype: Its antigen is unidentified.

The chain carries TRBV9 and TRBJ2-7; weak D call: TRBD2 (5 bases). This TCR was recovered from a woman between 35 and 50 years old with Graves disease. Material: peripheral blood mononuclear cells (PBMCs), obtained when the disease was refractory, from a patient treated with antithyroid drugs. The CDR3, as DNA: TGTGCCAGCAGCCCCCGGACGACGGGGGAGCAGTACTTC. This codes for CASSPRTTGEQYF.